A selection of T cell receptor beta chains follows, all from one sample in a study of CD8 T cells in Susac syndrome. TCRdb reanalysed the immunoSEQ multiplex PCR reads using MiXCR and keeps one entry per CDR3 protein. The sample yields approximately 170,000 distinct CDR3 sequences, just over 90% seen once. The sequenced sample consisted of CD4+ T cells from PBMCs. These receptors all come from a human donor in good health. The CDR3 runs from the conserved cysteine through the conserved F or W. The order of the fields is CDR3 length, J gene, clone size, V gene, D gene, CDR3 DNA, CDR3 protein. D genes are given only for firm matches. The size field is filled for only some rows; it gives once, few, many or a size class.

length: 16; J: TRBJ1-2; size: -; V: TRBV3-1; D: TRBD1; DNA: TGTGCCAGCAGCCGATCGTCCGACAGGGGCTGGGGCGGCTACACCTTC; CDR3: CASSRSSDRGWGGYTF
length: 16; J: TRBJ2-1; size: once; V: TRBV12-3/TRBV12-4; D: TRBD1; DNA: TGTGCCAGCAGTTTAGCACGGACAGGGGTCGGCAATGAGCAGTTCTTC; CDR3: CASSLARTGVGNEQFF
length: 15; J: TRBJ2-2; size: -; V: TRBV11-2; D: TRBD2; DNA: TGTGCCAGCAGCCCGCTAGCGGGAGAATCGGGGGAGCTGTTTTTT; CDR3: CASSPLAGESGELFF
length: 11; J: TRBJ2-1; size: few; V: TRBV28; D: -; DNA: TGTGCCAGCAGTTCGAATAATGAGCAGTTCTTC; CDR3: CASSSNNEQFF
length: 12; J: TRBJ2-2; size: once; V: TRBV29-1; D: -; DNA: TGCAGCGTTGAAGAGGGAACCGGGGAGCTGTTTTTT; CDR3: CSVEEGTGELFF
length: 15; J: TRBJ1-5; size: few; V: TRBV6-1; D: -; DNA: TGTGCCAGCAGTCCCACAGGGACCCAGAATCAGCCCCAGCATTTT; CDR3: CASSPTGTQNQPQHF
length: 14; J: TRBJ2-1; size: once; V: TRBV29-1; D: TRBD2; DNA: TGCAGCGAATTGGGCGGGGGCTCCTACAATGAGCAGTTCTTC; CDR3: CSELGGGSYNEQFF
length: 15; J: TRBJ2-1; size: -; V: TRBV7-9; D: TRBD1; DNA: TGTGCCAGCAGCTTAGAGGGGGCCTCCTACAATGAGCAGTTCTTC; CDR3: CASSLEGASYNEQFF
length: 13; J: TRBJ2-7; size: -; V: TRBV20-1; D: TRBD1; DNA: TGCAGTGCTGGACGGACAGGGATCAACGAGCAGTACTTC; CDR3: CSAGRTGINEQYF
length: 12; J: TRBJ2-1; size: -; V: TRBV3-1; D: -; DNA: TGTGCCAGCAGCCAAGATTGGGGCTACCAGTTCTTC; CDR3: CASSQDWGYQFF
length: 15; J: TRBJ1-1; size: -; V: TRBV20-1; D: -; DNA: TGCAGTGCTAGAGGGGCCGTAGGCATGAACACTGAAGCTTTCTTT; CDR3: CSARGAVGMNTEAFF
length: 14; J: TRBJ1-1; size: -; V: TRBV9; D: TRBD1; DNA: TGTGCCAGCAGCGGAGCAGGGGGGAACACTGAAGCTTTCTTT; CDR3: CASSGAGGNTEAFF
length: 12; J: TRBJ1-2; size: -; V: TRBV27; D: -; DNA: TGTGCCAGCGCCTCATCCGGGTTGGGCTACACCTTC; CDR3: CASASSGLGYTF
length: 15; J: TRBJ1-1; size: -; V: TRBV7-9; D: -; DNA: TGTGCCAGCAGCCCTAGGTGGGCGCCGAACACTGAAGCTTTCTTT; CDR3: CASSPRWAPNTEAFF
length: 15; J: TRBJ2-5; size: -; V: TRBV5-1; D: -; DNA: TGCGCCAGCAGCTTGAGAGCCGTATCACGGGAGACCCAGTACTTC; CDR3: CASSLRAVSRETQYF
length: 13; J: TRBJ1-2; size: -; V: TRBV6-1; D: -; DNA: TGTGCCAGCAGAGTATCCGGGACGGATGGCTACACCTTC; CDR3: CASRVSGTDGYTF
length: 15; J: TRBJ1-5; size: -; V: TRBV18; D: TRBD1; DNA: TGTGCCAGCTCACTCGGACAGGGGTTGTGGCAGCCCCAGCATTTT; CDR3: CASSLGQGLWQPQHF
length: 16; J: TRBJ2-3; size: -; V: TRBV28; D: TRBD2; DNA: TGTGCCAGCAGTACTACTAGCGCTCCCGGGACAGATACGCAGTATTTT; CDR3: CASSTTSAPGTDTQYF
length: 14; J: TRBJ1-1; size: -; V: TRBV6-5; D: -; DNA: TGTGCCAGCAGTAGGGATTATATGAACACTGAAGCTTTCTTT; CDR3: CASSRDYMNTEAFF
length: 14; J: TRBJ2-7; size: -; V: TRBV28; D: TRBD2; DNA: TGTGCCAGCAGTCATCAGACTAGCTCGTACGAGCAGTACTTC; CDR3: CASSHQTSSYEQYF
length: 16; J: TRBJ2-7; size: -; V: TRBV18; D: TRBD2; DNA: TGTGCCAGCTCACCAAATACCGGCGGGGGAAGCTACGAGCAGTACTTC; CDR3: CASSPNTGGGSYEQYF
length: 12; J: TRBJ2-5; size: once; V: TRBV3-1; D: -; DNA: TGTGCCAGCAGCCAAGTGGTCGAGACCCAGTACTTC; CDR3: CASSQVVETQYF
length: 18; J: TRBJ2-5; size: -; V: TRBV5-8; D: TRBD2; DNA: TGTGCCAGCAGCTTGTCCCTGGCCGCGGCTAGCGGTCAAGAGACCCAGTACTTC; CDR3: CASSLSLAAASGQETQYF
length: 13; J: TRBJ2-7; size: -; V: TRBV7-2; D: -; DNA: TGTGCCAGCAGCTTAACCAGGGATAACGAGCAGTACTTC; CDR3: CASSLTRDNEQYF
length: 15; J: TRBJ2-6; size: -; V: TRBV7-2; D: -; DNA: TGTGCCAGCAGCCTGACCAGCTCTGGGGCCAACGTCCTGACTTTC; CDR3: CASSLTSSGANVLTF
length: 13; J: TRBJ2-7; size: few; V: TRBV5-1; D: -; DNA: TGCGCCAGCAGGGAAGGTCCGGCGTACGAGCAGTACTTC; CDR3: CASREGPAYEQYF
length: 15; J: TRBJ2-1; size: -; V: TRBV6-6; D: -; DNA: TGTGCCAGCAGTTACTCGACGGCCAGATACAATGAGCAGTTCTTC; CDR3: CASSYSTARYNEQFF
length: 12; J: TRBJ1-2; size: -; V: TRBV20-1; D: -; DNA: TGCAGTGCCAACGAAGACCCATATGGCTACACCTTC; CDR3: CSANEDPYGYTF
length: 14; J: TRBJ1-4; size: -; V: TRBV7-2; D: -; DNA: TGTGCCAGCAGCTTTGCCCAACAGAATGAAAAACTGTTTTTT; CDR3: CASSFAQQNEKLFF
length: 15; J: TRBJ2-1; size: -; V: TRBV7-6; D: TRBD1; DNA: TGTGCCAGCAGCTTCGCCGCGGGACAGGGTGACGAGCAGTTCTTC; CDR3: CASSFAAGQGDEQFF
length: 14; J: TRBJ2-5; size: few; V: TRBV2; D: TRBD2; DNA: TGTGCCAGCAGCCCCGGACTAGCGGGACAGACCCAGTACTTC; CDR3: CASSPGLAGQTQYF
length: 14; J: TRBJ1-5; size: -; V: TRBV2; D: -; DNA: TGTGCCAGCAGTCCATCCGCCGGGAGTCAGCCCCAGCATTTT; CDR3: CASSPSAGSQPQHF
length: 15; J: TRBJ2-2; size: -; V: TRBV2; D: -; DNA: TGTGCCAGCAGTTCCAGGGCCTCGAACACCGGGGAGCTGTTTTTT; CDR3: CASSSRASNTGELFF
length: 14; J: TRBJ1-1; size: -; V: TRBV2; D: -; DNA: TGTGCCAGCATCAAGGGCCAGGTGAACACTGAAGCTTTCTTT; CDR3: CASIKGQVNTEAFF
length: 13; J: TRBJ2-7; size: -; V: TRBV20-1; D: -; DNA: TGCAGTGCTACCGGAGACGGGTTCTACGAGCAGTACTTC; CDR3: CSATGDGFYEQYF
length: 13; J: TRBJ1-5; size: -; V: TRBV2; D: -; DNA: TGTGCCAGCAGTGAACAGGGCCTAGGGCCCCAGCATTTT; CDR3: CASSEQGLGPQHF
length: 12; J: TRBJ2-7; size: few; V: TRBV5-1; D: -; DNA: TGTGCCAGCAGCTTGTCGACCTACGAGCAGTACTTC; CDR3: CASSLSTYEQYF
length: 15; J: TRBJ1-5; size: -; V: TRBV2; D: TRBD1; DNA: TGTGCCAGCAGTGCCGAGACAGGGGGTCTTCAGCCCCAGCATTTT; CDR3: CASSAETGGLQPQHF
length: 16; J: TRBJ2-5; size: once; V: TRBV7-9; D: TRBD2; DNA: TGTGCCAGCAGCGCCGGACTAGCGGGGGGGAAAGAGACCCAGTACTTC; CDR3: CASSAGLAGGKETQYF
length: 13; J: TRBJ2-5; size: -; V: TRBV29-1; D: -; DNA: TGCAGCGTTGACTGGTCAGGTGGGGAGACCCAGTACTTC; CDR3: CSVDWSGGETQYF
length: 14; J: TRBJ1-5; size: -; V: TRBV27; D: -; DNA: TGTGCCAGCAGTTTAGTCGCAGGGGAGCAGCCCCAGCATTTT; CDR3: CASSLVAGEQPQHF
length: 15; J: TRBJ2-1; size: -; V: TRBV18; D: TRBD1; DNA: TGTGCCAGCTCACCGGGACAGGGCACCTACAATGAGCAGTTCTTC; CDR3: CASSPGQGTYNEQFF
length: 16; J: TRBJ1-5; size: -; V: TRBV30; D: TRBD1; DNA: TGTGCCTGGGACAGGGAAGGTTGGGATAGCAATCAGCCCCAGCATTTT; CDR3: CAWDREGWDSNQPQHF
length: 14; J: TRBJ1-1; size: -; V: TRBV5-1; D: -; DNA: TGCGCCAGCAGCTTTACCGGGGACATCACTGAAGCTTTCTTT; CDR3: CASSFTGDITEAFF
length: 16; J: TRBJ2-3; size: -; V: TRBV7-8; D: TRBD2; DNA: TGTGCCAGCAGAGATCTAGCGGGGTCGGGCACAGATACGCAGTATTTT; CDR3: CASRDLAGSGTDTQYF
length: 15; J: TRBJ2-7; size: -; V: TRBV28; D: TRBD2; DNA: TGTGCCAGCAGCACGTCGGGGGGGCCTCGTTACGAGCAGTACTTC; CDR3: CASSTSGGPRYEQYF
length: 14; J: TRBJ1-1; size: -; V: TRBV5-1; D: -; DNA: TGCGCCAGCAGCTTGGGCGCAGTGGTCACTGAAGCTTTCTTT; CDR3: CASSLGAVVTEAFF
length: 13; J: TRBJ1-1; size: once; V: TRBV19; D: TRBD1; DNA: TGTGCCAGTAGTGTCAGGGACAGGACTGAAGCTTTCTTT; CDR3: CASSVRDRTEAFF
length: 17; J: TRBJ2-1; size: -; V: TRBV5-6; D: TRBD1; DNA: TGTGCCAGCAGCGGCGCCGGGACAGCGGAGGAGTACAATGAGCAGTTCTTC; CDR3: CASSGAGTAEEYNEQFF
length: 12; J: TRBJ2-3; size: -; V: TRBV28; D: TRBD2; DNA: TGTGCCAGCTGGGGAGGGACAGATACGCAGTATTTT; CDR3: CASWGGTDTQYF
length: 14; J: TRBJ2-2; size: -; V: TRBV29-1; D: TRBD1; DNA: TGCAGCGTTGGGGACAGGGTCTCCACCGGGGAGCTGTTTTTT; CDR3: CSVGDRVSTGELFF
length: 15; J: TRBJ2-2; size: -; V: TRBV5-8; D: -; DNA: TGTGCCAGCAGCTTTCTCAAGTTACACACCGGGGAGCTGTTTTTT; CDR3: CASSFLKLHTGELFF
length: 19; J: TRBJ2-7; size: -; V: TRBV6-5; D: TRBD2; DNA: TGTGCCAGCAGTTTTCTGCCAGGGACGTCAAGTGGGACTACCTACGAGCAGTACTTC; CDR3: CASSFLPGTSSGTTYEQYF
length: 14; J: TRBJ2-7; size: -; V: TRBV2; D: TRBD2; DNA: TGTGCCAGCAGTGCGGCCGGGAGGATTTACGAGCAGTACTTC; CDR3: CASSAAGRIYEQYF
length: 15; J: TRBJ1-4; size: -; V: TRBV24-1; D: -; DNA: TGTGCCACCAATGATCCGGGACGGCGTAATGAAAAACTGTTTTTT; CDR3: CATNDPGRRNEKLFF
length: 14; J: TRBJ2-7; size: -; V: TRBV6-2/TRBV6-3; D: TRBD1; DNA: TGTGCCAGCACTCCAGGGGACAGGGGCCGGGAGCAGTACTTC; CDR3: CASTPGDRGREQYF
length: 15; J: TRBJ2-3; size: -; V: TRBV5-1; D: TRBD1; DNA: TGCGCCAGCAGCTCGACGGGACAGACTACAGATACGCAGTATTTT; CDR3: CASSSTGQTTDTQYF